The 24 T cell receptor beta chains reported below all come from one sample, sequenced in a study of T cells in narcolepsy. Using immunoSEQ multiplex PCR, the repertoire was profiled, and TCRdb retains in-frame clones only, with some absent. Of tens of thousands of clones in the sample, approximately 78% were seen once. Material for sequencing was CD45RA- memory CD4+ T cells from PBMCs. The receptors here all came from a human donor with narcolepsy.

The CDR3: CAWSPYGTVVQETQYF. The DNA of the CDR3 is TGTGCCTGGAGTCCATACGGGACGGTAGTCCAAGAGACCCAGTACTTC. V and J are TRBV30 and TRBJ2-5; the D call may be TRBD1 or TRBD2 (5 bases each). The V gene lost 2 bases and the J gene lost 1 base, with 17 bases spanning the gap. CDR3 length equals 16 residues. CDR1 and CDR2 (germline): GTSNPN, SVGIG (reference sequence).

This rearrangement joins TRBV15 to TRBJ2-7; 8 nucleotides match TRBD2. Germline V gene lookup returns CDR1 LNHNV and CDR2 YYDKDF (reference sequence). The CDR3 covers 18 residues. V was clipped by 0 bases and J by 2 bases; unmatched bases: 12. The CDR3 sequence: CATSRDTPLGLVPYEQYF. In DNA form, the CDR3 reads TGTGCCACCAGCAGAGACACACCATTGGGACTAGTACCCTACGAGCAGTACTTC.

This chain connects TRBV29-1 to TRBJ1-5; tentatively, D is TRBD1 (6 bases). The CDR3 loop spans 13 amino acids. CDR1 is SQVTM, CDR2 ANQGSEA, per germline. Trimming removed 7 bases from V and 7 bases from J, with 17 bases in between. In nucleotides, the CDR3 is TGCAGCGGAGCACAGGGTGAAGGACAGCCCCAGCATTTT. As protein: CSGAQGEGQPQHF.

CDR3 sequence reads: CASAADGLRPYEQYF. The CDR3 coding sequence is TGTGCTAGTGCCGCGGACGGTCTTCGCCCCTACGAGCAGTACTTC. The V and J genes are TRBV12-5 and TRBJ2-7, with D unclear. The V end lost 7 bases, the J end lost 2 bases, and 18 bases lay between the germline ends. The CDR3 length is 15 residues. CDR1 is LGHNT and CDR2 is FRNRAP in the germline V gene.

The rearrangement joins TRBV6-5 to TRBJ2-7, with 7 bases matching TRBD1. V lost 5 bases to trimming and J lost 0 bases; unmatched junction nucleotides: 4. Germline V lookup: CDR1 MNHEY, CDR2 SVGAGI. The CDR3 loop spans 14 amino acids. The CDR3 nucleotides read TGTGCCAGCAGTGATAGACAGGGCTCCTACGAGCAGTACTTC. This codes for CASSDRQGSYEQYF.

V usage is TRBV7-3 and J usage is TRBJ1-5; D is unclear. This CDR3 has 13 residues. Per germline, CDR1 SGHTA and CDR2 FQGTGA. V lost 5 bases, J lost 1 base, and 6 bases lay in between. CDR3 amino acids: CASSKDSNQPQHF. As DNA, the CDR3 is TGTGCCAGCAGCAAAGACAGCAATCAGCCCCAGCATTTT.

This chain connects TRBV5-6 to TRBJ2-1; 10 nucleotides line up with TRBD2. CDR1 is SGHDT and CDR2 is YYEEEE in the germline V gene. The CDR3 totals 15 residues. Losses at the gene ends were 4 bases for V and 5 bases for J; bases not matched to a gene: 6. CDR3 sequence reads: CASSTRLAGNNEQFF. In DNA form, the CDR3 reads TGTGCCAGCAGCACCCGACTAGCGGGTAACAATGAGCAGTTCTTC. Variable domain in full (rest from reference TRBV5-6 and TRBJ2-1): DAGVTQSPTHLIKTRGQQVTLRCSPKSGHDTVSWYQQALGQGPQFIFQYYEEEERQRGNFPDRFSGHQFPNYSSELNVNALLLGDSALYLCASSTRLAGNNEQFFGPGTRLTVL.

This clone was found once. J is TRBJ2-3 and V is TRBV9; D gene ambiguous. The V end lost 0 bases, the J end lost 0 bases, and 8 bases lay between the germline ends. Germline V CDR1 and CDR2: SGDLS, YYNGEE. CDR3 length equals 15 residues. In DNA form, the CDR3 reads TGTGCCAGCAGCGTAGTGGAAGGGAGCACAGATACGCAGTATTTT. Protein product: CASSVVEGSTDTQYF.

This chain joins TRBV7-9 and TRBJ1-2; TRBD1 might be the D (5 bases). Trimming pared 2 bases from V and 7 bases from J, leaving 17 bases between. Germline V gene sequence: CDR1 SEHNR, CDR2 FQNEAQ (reference sequence). The CDR3 extends over 15 amino acids. In DNA, the CDR3 is TGTGCCAGCAGCTTAAGCATAGGGAGGCAGGGTGGCTACACCTTC. Amino acids: CASSLSIGRQGGYTF.

This sequence joins TRBV7-2 and TRBJ1-2; possibly TRBD1 for D (5 bases). The V gene's germline CDR1 is SGHTA and CDR2 FQGNSA. CDR3 length: 13 residues. Deletions cut 0 bases from V and 8 bases from J, with 10 bases between. The CDR3 protein is CASSLAGGNGYTF. The CDR3 DNA follows: TGTGCCAGCAGCTTAGCCGGGGGAAACGGCTACACCTTC.

The chain has TRBV7-3 and TRBJ2-6; weak D call: TRBD2 (5 bases). From germline, CDR1 is SGHTA and CDR2 FQGTGA. The CDR3 is 15 residues long. Trimming stripped 5 bases from V and 2 bases from J, with 10 bases between. The CDR3 here is CASSPGVAGANVLTF. The CDR3 DNA reads as TGTGCCAGCAGCCCCGGGGTGGCTGGGGCCAACGTCCTGACTTTC.

The chain uses TRBV5-4 and TRBJ1-6, with 7 nucleotides matching TRBD1. The CDR3 has 14 amino acids. The trim removed 3 bases at V and 5 bases at J, leaving 2 bases unmatched. Germline CDR1 reads SGHNT; CDR2 reads YYREEE (reference sequence). In DNA, the CDR3 is TGTGCCAGCAGCTGGGACAGAGATAATTCACCCCTCCACTTT. Translating it yields CASSWDRDNSPLHF.

The chain links TRBV11-2 to TRBJ2-5; D perhaps matches TRBD1 (5 bases). The V and J ends lost 5 bases and 2 bases respectively, with 12 bases between them. CDR1 and CDR2 (germline): SGHAT, FQNNGV. The CDR3 is 14 residues long. The CDR3 nucleotides are TGTGCCAGCAGCGGAGACAGTAGACAAGAGACCCAGTACTTC. Encoded protein: CASSGDSRQETQYF.

The genes are TRBV6-5 and TRBJ1-3, with D tentatively TRBD1 (5 bases). V gave up 6 bases and J gave up 0 bases, with 12 bases separating them. CDR3 size: 15 residues. From germline, CDR1 is MNHEY and CDR2 SVGAGI. CDR3 DNA: TGTGCCAGCAGCGGATCGGACACCTCTGGAAACACCATATATTTT. It translates to CASSGSDTSGNTIYF.

The CDR3 is CASSDRLGAAAVVFF. As DNA, the CDR3 is TGTGCCAGCAGTGACCGGTTGGGTGCCGCGGCAGTCGTGTTCTTC. V gene TRBV6-1 combines with J gene TRBJ2-1; D is ambiguous. The V end lost 3 bases, the J end lost 15 bases, and 24 bases lay between the germline ends. CDR1 is MNHNS, CDR2 SASEGT, per germline. CDR3 length: 15 amino acids.

The chain uses TRBV19 and TRBJ1-2, with no clear D. This CDR3 region has 15 residues. The germline V and J ends were trimmed by 0 bases and 0 bases, with 8 bases remaining between them. Per the germline V gene, CDR1 is LNHDA and CDR2 is SQIVND (reference sequence). The chain's CDR3 is CASSIDTITNYGYTF. Here the CDR3 DNA reads TGTGCCAGTAGTATAGATACGATAACTAACTATGGCTACACCTTC.

This chain uses TRBV2 with TRBJ1-5; D perhaps matches TRBD1 (5 bases). This CDR3 has 13 amino acids. The germline gives CDR1 SNHLY, CDR2 FYNNEI. V was cut by 4 bases and J by 3 bases, with 7 bases left in between. The CDR3 DNA sequence: TGTGCCAGCAGTGCTGGACACAATCAGCCCCAGCATTTT. Protein sequence: CASSAGHNQPQHF.

V and J are TRBV14 and TRBJ2-1; no reliable D call. V was pared by 0 bases and J by 9 bases, with 6 bases between. This CDR3 spans 12 amino acids. CDR1 and CDR2 from the germline V gene are SGHDN and FVKESK. The CDR3 DNA sequence: TGTGCCAGCAGCCAAGATCGCGCTGAGCAGTTCTTC. Amino acid sequence: CASSQDRAEQFF.

This clone was recorded a few times. The rearrangement links TRBV6-6 to TRBJ1-4; 8 positions match TRBD1. The J segment lost 4 bases and the V segment lost 8 bases, leaving 3 bases of the junction unmatched. The CDR3 runs 13 residues. The germline gives CDR1 MNHNY, CDR2 SVGAGI (reference sequence). The CDR3 region has the DNA TGTGCCAGCCGGGACAGGAGTAATGAAAAACTGTTTTTT. Protein: CASRDRSNEKLFF.

This clone appeared a single time. CDR3: CASSAASNTEAFF. CDR3 sequence (DNA): TGTGCCAGCAGTGCGGCCTCGAACACTGAAGCTTTCTTT. This chain joins TRBV6-4 and TRBJ1-1, with D hard to call. The CDR3 is 13 amino acids. The V gene's germline CDR1 is MRHNA and CDR2 SNTAGT. The V gene lost 4 bases and the J gene lost 1 base, with 7 bases spanning the gap.

J is TRBJ1-2 and V is TRBV5-1; TRBD1 might be the D (5 bases). The V end lost 0 bases, the J end lost 8 bases, and 8 bases lay between the germline ends. Looked up from germline, CDR1 is SGHRS and CDR2 is YFSETQ. This CDR3 contains 12 residues. In DNA form, the CDR3 reads TGCGCCAGCAGCTTGGGGAGGGACGGCTACACCTTC. The encoded protein is CASSLGRDGYTF.

The chain is built from TRBV28 and TRBJ2-3; 11 bases map to TRBD2. This CDR3 is 16 amino acids long. Trimming took 5 bases from V and 5 from J; bases not matched to a gene: 9. The germline V gene encodes CDR1 MDHEN and CDR2 SYDVKM. CDR3 sequence: CASSPGTSGRGDTQYF. The CDR3 DNA reads TGTGCCAGCAGTCCGGGGACTAGCGGAAGGGGAGATACGCAGTATTTT.

The V call is TRBV19, the J call TRBJ2-1; the D gene is possibly TRBD2 (6 bases). Trimming took off 11 bases at V and 5 bases at J, with 22 bases between the two ends. CDR1 LNHDA and CDR2 SQIVND come from the germline V gene (reference sequence). The CDR3 consists of 15 residues. The CDR3 coding sequence is TGTGCCTGCCGGAGCCTACCGGGGGTAAACAATGAGCAGTTCTTC. Protein product: CACRSLPGVNNEQFF.

The chain uses TRBV28 and TRBJ2-7; TRBD2 matches 13 bases. After removal of 5 bases from V and 8 bases from J, the junction contained 6 bases not matched to a gene. The germline gives CDR1 MDHEN, CDR2 SYDVKM. This CDR3 is built from 14 residues. The CDR3 sequence: CASSPGTSGTQQYF. The CDR3 DNA reads as TGTGCCAGCAGTCCCGGGACTAGCGGGACTCAGCAGTACTTC.